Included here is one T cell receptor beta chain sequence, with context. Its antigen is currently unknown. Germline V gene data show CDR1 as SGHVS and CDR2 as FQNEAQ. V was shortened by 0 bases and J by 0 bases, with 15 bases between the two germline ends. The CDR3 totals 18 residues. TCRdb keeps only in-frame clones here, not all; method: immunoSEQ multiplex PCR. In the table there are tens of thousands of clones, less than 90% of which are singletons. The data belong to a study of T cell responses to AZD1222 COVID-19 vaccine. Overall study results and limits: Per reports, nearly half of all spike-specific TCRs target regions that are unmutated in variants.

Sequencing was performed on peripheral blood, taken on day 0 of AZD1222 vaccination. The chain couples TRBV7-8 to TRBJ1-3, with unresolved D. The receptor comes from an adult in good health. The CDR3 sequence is CASSLAQSGMSSGNTIYF. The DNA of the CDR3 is TGTGCCAGCAGCTTAGCCCAATCCGGGATGAGCTCTGGAAACACCATATATTTT.